This record looks at one TCR beta chain sequence and its context. Its antigen is undetermined. TCRdb reprocessed the reads with MiXCR, giving one entry per CDR3 protein. The sample includes hundreds of thousands of distinct CDR3 sequences, roughly 31% of them seen just once. The data were obtained in a study of T cell repertoires in cytomegalovirus infection. General study results and limits: What dominated the ex vivo response were HLA-C-restricted CMV-specific TCR beta clonotypes.

The source was cultured CD8+ T cells from PBMCs, collected from culture after CMV antigen stimulation. The sequence was obtained from a human donor in good health (CMV status not recorded). Some clones in this sample may be carry-over from other donors' samples.

The CDR3 nucleotides read TGCAGTGCTAGACCGGGACACACCTACGAGCAGTACTTC. It translates to CSARPGHTYEQYF. The chain employs TRBV20-1 and TRBJ2-7; the D gene is possibly TRBD1 (6 bases). Germline assignment: CDR1 DFQATT and CDR2 SNEGSKA (reference sequence). Trimming removed 2 bases from V and 2 bases from J, with 10 bases in between. The length of the CDR3 is 13 residues.